This T cell receptor (beta chain) was identified in a study of cytomegalovirus exposure and HLA in healthy donors (dated by TCRdb to about 2017). About the full investigation: An earlier analysis of 587 of the donors reported 250 to 300 Gb of sequence data and about 120 million unique TCR beta sequences obtained from roughly 170 million T cells. Roughly 320 gigabases of sequencing data and approximately 91 million unique TCR sequences made up an early release that covered some 640 HLA-typed donors. Among the roughly 430 genotyped donors, approximately 81% belonged to the genetic ancestry cluster associated with self-reported Caucasian donors. The aim of the study was to test whether cataloging public T cell receptors could identify signatures of past pathogen exposure. Using immunosequencing, the study profiled T cell repertoires from fewer than 850 subjects and related those repertoires to cytomegalovirus serostatus. In addition to the first cohort of 666 subjects, a separate validation cohort of 100 to 150 different subjects was used. To predict cytomegalovirus infection status, the study combined high-throughput TCR immunosequencing, statistical association of individual TCRs with disease status, and machine learning. A later analysis re-analyzed previously published TCR beta repertoires from 550 to 700 donors and added high-resolution HLA genotyping to study TCR occurrence patterns. In the later analysis, no new phenotypic data were used to find candidate immune exposures; instead, reliance was placed on TCR beta sequences and their occurrence across donors. To decide whether each TCR beta V gene segment behaved as functional or pseudogenic, an earlier analysis of some 600 of the donors relied on high-throughput TCR beta sequencing. Donor age, sex, ethnicity and CMV serostatus were compiled together with the repertoire data. In a later genetic analysis, genome-wide SNP genotypes for about three fifths of the roughly 670 donors were used, and that subset was treated as a discovery cohort. All discovery cohort repertoires had been generated using a single sequencing platform. Class I and class II HLA loci were covered by the typing at four-digit resolution. Typing coverage differed by locus: A, B, C, DRB1 and DQB1 were typed in roughly 620-630 donors, DQA1 in approximately 520, DPA1 in 600 to 610, and DPB1 in 450 to 490. Because of strong linkage in the cohort, roughly five DR-DQ haplotypes were treated as single units for association and clustering. Across 300 to 400 genotyped donors of the cohort, an average of roughly 230,000 unique TCR beta nucleotide sequences per donor were sequenced, and 15% to 20% of those sequences were non-productive. The paper as a whole reports these results and caveats: According to a later genetic analysis, donors in an Asian-associated ancestry cluster had fewer N-insertions in productive TCRs than the roughly 660-donor mean. In a later genetic analysis, a missense DCLRE1C variant was associated with V-gene and J-gene trimming of TCR beta chains, and the association was replicated in an independent cohort. Only TCR beta chains were sequenced in this cohort, and the absence of alpha or paired-chain data limited detectable features. A later analysis found that HLA-associated TCR beta chains were more clonally expanded and had lower generation probabilities than equally common non-associated chains. Linkage disequilibrium might explain the correlated functional status among segregating V segments, but an unknown experimental factor could not be ruled out. The presence/absence analyses assumed that sequencing depth was roughly uniform across donors, and that assumption may not be true. Specific HLA alleles were associated with roughly 16,000 TCR beta sequences at a false discovery rate of 0.05 in a later analysis. Because HLA typing was unavailable for some donors at each locus, only the typed subset was used in association tests. Some IMGT-functional V segments, including TRBV6-2 and TRBV6-3, could not be told apart with the 87-base-pair reads, so those segments were excluded. A group of highly shared sequence variants was considered likely to be a technical artifact of the sequencing pipeline. Assigning TCR associations to individual alleles was difficult when HLA alleles, especially DR and DQ, strongly co-occurred. Cytomegalovirus status was reported to be diagnosed by the classifier with high specificity and sensitivity in both the original and validation cohorts. The authors suggested that the approach could potentially be extended to other disease states and immunological phenotypes. Most TCR sequences were seen in very few donors, while some public TCRs were found in many individuals. Approximately 18 rarely observed V segments, including chromosome 9 orphons, were excluded from the earlier analysis of about 610 of the donors because counts were too low. A later analysis found that most CMV-associated TCR beta chains appeared HLA-restricted, with HLA associations seemingly driven largely by CMV exposure. In an earlier analysis of some 550 of the donors, most TCR beta V segments were observed in productive rearrangements about 87% or about 30% of the time, broadly matching IMGT annotations. In a later analysis, the rate of TCR association differed among HLA loci, with DRB1 alleles having the most associated TCRs and HLA-C alleles having the fewest. A further reported finding was that TCR beta sequences accurately predicted the HLA-A and HLA-B alleles for most subjects in the first cohort. In a later analysis, several top co-occurrence clusters were reported to appear linked to parvovirus B19, influenza, CMV and Epstein-Barr virus. Immune exposure information for the cohort was limited to CMV serostatus. In vitro tests confirmed that three of the cytomegalovirus-associated TCR beta chains recognize cytomegalovirus antigens. The study listed 164 TCR beta chains as associated with cytomegalovirus.

The cohort was made up of 500 to 800 healthy bone marrow donors. All cohort members were sampled while nominally healthy, although unrecorded immune exposures were likely present. The donor was CMV seronegative and belonged to the group of 352 seronegative cohort members. Every donor gave a peripheral blood sample, and the peripheral blood mononuclear cells from that sample were used for TCR beta sequencing. The Qiagen DNeasy Blood Extraction Kit was used to extract genomic DNA from the blood cell samples. The cysteine opens and the phenylalanine closes a CDR3 of 15 amino acids. Only the CDR3 DNA stays, 45 bases, in frame from base 1. The germline V gene encodes CDR1 MDHEN and CDR2 SYDVKM. Trimming takes 5 bases from V and 0 bases from J, and the germline ends sit 11 bases apart. Library construction relied on the immunoSEQ multiplex PCR assay. The multiplex PCR relied on a mix of 60 forward primers for TCR Vbeta segments and 13 reverse primers for TCR Jbeta segments. The CDR3 region of rearranged TCR beta genes was amplified from genomic DNA by a multiplex PCR assay. Amplified TCR beta libraries were sequenced as 87-base-pair reads on the Illumina HiSeq System. In the paper's pipeline: Across the roughly 600 repertoires, a later analysis counted tens of millions of unique TCR beta chains, 9 million to 14 million of which were shared by at least two donors. To remove PCR and sequencing errors, raw reads were error-corrected and collapsed into unique sequences using a nearest-neighbor algorithm that merged closely related sequences. CDR3 sequences were aligned to IMGT reference sequences to assign V, D and J gene segments. For a sequence to be retained, a match of at least six nucleotides was required to both a V gene segment and a J gene segment. A rearrangement counted as productive if the CDR3 had no stop codons and remained in frame with V and J, and every other rearrangement counted as non-productive. CDR3 was defined according to IMGT convention as the region running from the second conserved V-encoded cysteine to the conserved J-encoded phenylalanine. Sequences without an unambiguous match to a single V gene segment were excluded from the earlier analysis of a few hundred of the donors. An earlier analysis of approximately 590 of the donors classified V segments as functional when productive rearrangements were above 56.7% and as segregating when the standard deviation between donors was above 5%. To diagnose cytomegalovirus status from the catalog of TCR beta chain sequences, a statistical classification framework was built. V and J gene assignment, in a later analysis, came from comparing TCR nucleotide sequences with IMGT/GENE-DB human TR gene sequences. In a later analysis, CDR3 sequences and most-parsimonious VDJ recombination scenarios were assigned using the TCRdist pipeline. A later analysis defined each TCR beta chain by its CDR3 amino acid sequence plus V-gene family, and excluded reads lacking a unique V-gene family. A later analysis removed over 500 highly shared, low-generation-probability nucleotide sequences to deal with suspected cross-contamination and a sequencing artifact. A later analysis calculated a clonal expansion index for each public chain from normalized within-repertoire ranks of inferred template counts. Generation probabilities in a later analysis came from a VDJ recombination model fitted to out-of-frame rearrangements, and those results were checked against IGoR. Hypergeometric tests were used in a later analysis to score TCR-TCR, TCR-HLA and TCR-CMV co-occurrence, with a repertoire-size bias correction applied to the TCR pairs. To estimate false discovery rates, a later analysis permuted the HLA or CMV assignments 20 times. In a later analysis, co-occurring TCRs were grouped using DBSCAN, with TCRdist sequence similarity added in when clustering inside HLA-allele-positive subsets. Repertoires with fewer than 30,000 or more than 120,000 public chains, plus five repertoires with anomalous nucleotide sharing, were excluded from co-occurrence clustering. TCRdb re-hosts the immuneACCESS table, in-frame sequences only. Its copies lack some clones; in the studies checked, an unresolved V gene accounts for under half of them, and the cause for the rest is not known. V, J and clone size reflect that table, while D and trimming were determined from the DNA. The sample includes about 140,000 clones, with roughly 80% observed a single time. The ten biggest clones cover 1.2% of the sample.

As regards this clone: Its antigen remains unidentified. No much larger clone exists at a distance of one base, and base qualities are not known.

The clonotype originates from a female donor in good health and CMV-seronegative. Sequencing used PBMCs. The chain joins TRBV28 to TRBJ1-5; no D gene call is confident. The CDR3 is CASSQRRDSNQPQHF. The DNA is as follows: TGTGCCAGCAGTCAGAGACGGGATAGCAATCAGCCCCAGCATTTT.